The T cell receptor beta chain under discussion was sequenced for a study of cytomegalovirus exposure and HLA in healthy donors. PCR amplification relied on 60 Vbeta primers (plus 13 Jbeta primers). The method was immunoSEQ multiplex PCR; TCRdb's version includes in-frame clones alone and lacks a portion of them. The table includes 80,000 to 100,000 clones, about three quarters detected once. This clone showed up just a few times. The CDR3 consists of 14 residues. CDR1 and CDR2 (germline): MNHEY, SVGAGI. Material for sequencing was PBMCs. The V gene is TRBV6-5, the J gene TRBJ2-5; 9 bases map to TRBD1. The J call could be wrong; TRBJ2-7 is a better fit for the DNA end. The origin of this receptor is a man aged 50-60 years in good health and CMV-seropositive. CDR3 coding DNA: TGTGCCAGCAGTTTGGGACAGGGTTCCTACGAGCAGTACTTC. It is translated as CASSLGQGSYEQYF.